Listed here are 5 T cell receptor beta chains from one sample, sequenced in a study of blood T cell repertoires in COVID-19. Clones were sequenced by immunoSEQ multiplex PCR, and TCRdb holds only the in-frame ones, with some missing. The repertoire holds roughly 150,000 clones, about four fifths seen once, with over 12% in the top ten. Sample: peripheral blood. These receptors all come from a human donor with acute or convalescent COVID-19. The donor label of this sample is uncertain.

This sequence joins TRBV30 and TRBJ1-2; TRBD1 agrees at 7 bases. The CDR3 is 14 amino acids. V shed 2 bases, J shed 6 bases, and the junction held 9 bases outside the gene matches. Germline loops: CDR1 GTSNPN, CDR2 SVGIG (reference sequence). CDR3 in amino acids: CAWSPRNRGNGYTF. The CDR3 coding sequence is TGTGCCTGGAGTCCACGGAACAGGGGAAATGGCTACACCTTC.

J is TRBJ1-1 and V is TRBV19; 7 bases line up with TRBD1. In germline, CDR1 is LNHDA, CDR2 SQIVND (reference sequence). The V gene end was trimmed by 6 bases and the J gene end by 1 base; junction bases not matched to a gene: 5. The CDR3 contains 14 residues. CDR3 nucleotide sequence: TGTGCCAGTAGAACCGGGACAGAGAACACTGAAGCTTTCTTT. Residues: CASRTGTENTEAFF.

The table lists this clone with a count of one. The genes are TRBV29-1 and TRBJ1-4; D remains unclear. Per the germline V gene, CDR1 is SQVTM and CDR2 is ANQGSEA. The CDR3 loop spans 13 amino acids. With 7 bases removed from V and 0 bases from J, the gap between germline ends came to 9 bases. This CDR3 is CSGKTSTNEKLFF. CDR3 in DNA: TGCAGCGGCAAGACTTCAACTAATGAAAAACTGTTTTTT.

This clone was seen only once. The chain joins TRBV30 to TRBJ1-1; D unresolved. Germline V gene sequence: CDR1 GTSNPN, CDR2 SVGIG (reference sequence). The V end was cut by 1 base, the J end by 2 bases, with 8 bases between. This CDR3 region has 13 residues. The chain's CDR3 is CAWSGQANTEAFF. The CDR3 region has the DNA TGTGCCTGGAGTGGCCAGGCAAACACTGAAGCTTTCTTT.

V gene TRBV6-6 combines with J gene TRBJ1-4, with TRBD1 as a possible D gene (6 bases). Germline CDR1 reads MNHNY; CDR2 reads SVGAGI (reference sequence). The V and J ends lost 5 bases and 8 bases respectively, with 24 bases between them. The CDR3 spans 17 residues. CDR3 amino acids: CASSPEGGRFPREKLFF. The DNA for the CDR3 is TGTGCCAGCAGTCCTGAGGGGGGGCGCTTTCCTAGAGAAAAACTGTTTTTT.